Shown below are 28 T cell receptor beta chains from a single sample sequenced in a study of Ad26.COV2.S vaccination and SARS-CoV-2 variants (dated by TCRdb to 2020 to 2023). The sample's time point label, decoded: individuals recovered from natural SARS-CoV-2 infection. The library came from the immunoSEQ multiplex PCR assay. Entries here come from immuneACCESS through TCRdb and include only in-frame sequences with V and J called. Some clones fail to appear in such tables; in the studies checked, an unresolved V gene covers under half of the shortfall, and the cause of the remainder is unknown. This sample holds 180,000 or so clones; 70% to 90% were observed only once. The ten largest account for under 7.5% of the sample. The specimen comprised peripheral blood, sampled after recovery from COVID-19. Receptor source: a human donor who had recovered from COVID-19.

In its sample, this clone was seen once. This chain joins TRBV10-3 and TRBJ2-3, with D tentatively TRBD1 or TRBD2 (6 bases each). V shed 11 bases and J shed 5 bases, with 17 bases lying between them. This CDR3 is built from 13 residues. Germline CDR1 reads ENHRY; CDR2 reads SYGVKD. The DNA of the CDR3 is TGTGCCGTGGGTCGGGGGCTGGTAGATACGCAGTATTTT. This encodes CAVGRGLVDTQYF.

This clone is a singleton in its sample. This sequence joins TRBV7-8 and TRBJ2-7; 9 positions match TRBD2. The CDR3 sequence is 17 residues long. The V segment lost 1 base and the J segment 1 base; nucleotides outside the gene matches: 8. Germline V lookup: CDR1 SGHVS, CDR2 FQNEAQ. CDR3 sequence: CASSLVISGSLSYEQYF. For the CDR3, the DNA is TGTGCCAGCAGCTTAGTGATTAGCGGGAGCCTTTCCTACGAGCAGTACTTC.

The CDR3 sequence is CSGGQMNTEAFF. In nucleotides, the CDR3 is TGCAGCGGCGGACAGATGAACACTGAAGCTTTCTTT. The gene calls are TRBV29-1 and TRBJ1-1; perhaps TRBD1 as D (6 bases). Germline V gene sequence: CDR1 SQVTM, CDR2 ANQGSEA. The CDR3 is made up of 12 amino acids. V was pared by 7 bases and J by 0 bases, with 9 bases between.

The J gene is TRBJ2-7, the V gene TRBV3-1 (or the pseudogene TRBV3-2); a weak D match, TRBD2 (5 bases). V shed 1 base and J shed 6 bases, with 10 bases lying between them. The length of the CDR3 is 13 residues. Germline CDR1 LGHDT, CDR2 YNNKEL (reference sequence). The CDR3: CASSQARRSEQYF. CDR3 bases: TGTGCCAGCAGCCAAGCTAGGAGGAGCGAGCAGTACTTC.

The chain joins TRBV7-2 to TRBJ1-5; D may be TRBD1 (6 bases). The germline gives CDR1 SGHTA, CDR2 FQGNSA. This CDR3 is built from 17 residues. The V end was cut by 2 bases, the J end by 1 base, with 15 bases between. The CDR3, as DNA: TGTGCCAGCAGCTTAAGGTCGGGGGGCATCAGCAATCAGCCCCAGCATTTT. This encodes CASSLRSGGISNQPQHF.

V gene TRBV6-5 combines with J gene TRBJ1-2, with TRBD1 as a possible D gene (5 bases). CDR1 and CDR2 (germline): MNHEY, SVGAGI. This CDR3 region has 14 residues. V was trimmed by 2 bases and J by 6 bases, leaving 13 bases between them. CDR3 sequence reads: CASSYKSGMHGYTF. Here the CDR3 DNA reads TGTGCCAGCAGTTACAAGTCAGGGATGCATGGCTACACCTTC.

The V gene is TRBV20-1, the J gene TRBJ2-5; no clear D gene. CDR1 and CDR2 (germline): DFQATT, SNEGSKA (reference sequence). Trimming left V 5 bases short and J 1 base short, with 2 bases between. There are 10 residues in the CDR3. CDR3 in amino acids: CSAAQETQYF. In DNA, the CDR3 is TGCAGTGCTGCCCAAGAGACCCAGTACTTC.

The V and J genes are TRBV7-2 and TRBJ1-5; weak D call: TRBD1 (6 bases). Germline V gene sequence: CDR1 SGHTA, CDR2 FQGNSA. V was trimmed by 4 bases and J by 2 bases, leaving 6 bases between them. The CDR3 is made up of 13 amino acids. The DNA of the CDR3 is TGTGCCAGCAGCTACAGGGGCAATCAGCCCCAGCATTTT. Its protein is CASSYRGNQPQHF.

The rearrangement joins TRBV7-6 to TRBJ2-1; tentatively, D is TRBD2 (6 bases). The CDR3 is 17 residues long. Per the germline V gene, CDR1 is SGHVS and CDR2 is FNYEAQ. Trimming removed 5 bases from V and 0 bases from J, with 17 bases in between. This CDR3 is CASSTSFRDSSYNEQFF. CDR3 nucleotide sequence: TGTGCCAGCAGCACCTCCTTCAGGGACTCCTCCTACAATGAGCAGTTCTTC.

This clone has a single count. The chain carries TRBV29-1 and TRBJ2-5; TRBD2 might be the D (5 bases). Trimming removed 4 bases from V and 5 bases from J, with 11 bases in between. CDR3 length: 12 amino acids. Germline lookup yields CDR1 SQVTM and CDR2 ANQGSEA. The CDR3 bases are TGCAGCGTTGGGGCGGGCTGGGAGACCCAGTACTTC. Translation: CSVGAGWETQYF.

CDR3 coding DNA: TGTGCCAGCAGCCCAGGCGGAAGCGGTAGCTCCTACGAGCAGTACTTC. Protein product: CASSPGGSGSSYEQYF. The chain links TRBV7-9 to TRBJ2-7; possible D gene TRBD2, 5 bases. Germline V gives CDR1 SEHNR, CDR2 FQNEAQ (reference sequence). The CDR3 totals 16 residues. The V end lost 5 bases, the J end lost 0 bases, and 17 bases lay between the germline ends. The variable domain in full, completed from reference TRBV7-9 and TRBJ2-7, reads DTGVSQNPRHKITKRGQNVTFRCDPISEHNRLYWYRQTLGQGPEFLTYFQNEAQLEKSRLLSDRFSAERPKGSFSTLEIQRTEQGDSAMYLCASSPGGSGSSYEQYFGPGTRLTVT.

This clone is a singleton in its sample. The rearrangement links TRBV5-1 to TRBJ2-1; 9 nucleotides line up with TRBD1. The ends lost 4 bases at V and 6 bases at J; junction bases unmatched: 11. Looked up from germline, CDR1 is SGHRS and CDR2 is YFSETQ. This CDR3 is 16 amino acids long. This CDR3 is CASSNRDRARSNEQFF. CDR3 in DNA: TGCGCCAGCAGCAACCGGGACAGGGCCAGGAGCAATGAGCAGTTCTTC.

As regards this clone: Within the sample, other DNA sequences also encode this same CDR3. In DNA form, the CDR3 reads TGTGCCTGGGGGAGGGACAGGCCCTATGGCTACACCTTC. Protein sequence: CAWGRDRPYGYTF. The chain uses TRBV30 and TRBJ1-2; 8 nucleotides agree with TRBD1. Germline V gene lookup returns CDR1 GTSNPN and CDR2 SVGIG (reference sequence). CDR3 size: 13 residues. V shed 5 bases, J shed 4 bases, and the junction held 6 bases outside the gene matches.

The chain recombines TRBV24-1 with TRBJ2-3; 7 bases match TRBD1. Germline trimming cut 9 bases from V and 1 base from J; bases unmatched to any gene: 3. The CDR3 spans 13 residues. Germline V gene data show CDR1 as KGHDR and CDR2 as SFDVKD. Here the CDR3 reads CATLQGGTDTQYF. CDR3 DNA: TGTGCCACCCTCCAGGGGGGCACAGATACGCAGTATTTT.

V and J are TRBV5-4 and TRBJ1-3; D perhaps matches TRBD1 (6 bases). This CDR3 spans 15 amino acids. Germline V gives CDR1 SGHNT, CDR2 YYREEE (reference sequence). V was shortened by 0 bases and J by 4 bases, with 11 bases between the two germline ends. CDR3 region: CASSLEGGMGNTIYF. For the CDR3, the DNA is TGTGCCAGCAGCTTGGAGGGGGGAATGGGAAACACCATATATTTT.

The chain uses TRBV5-6 and TRBJ2-3; D remains ambiguous. The CDR3 is 14 amino acids. Germline-derived CDR1 and CDR2 are SGHDT and YYEEEE. The V gene lost 4 bases and the J gene lost 0 bases, with 9 bases spanning the gap. CDR3 amino acids: CASSPVGSTDTQYF. Here the CDR3 DNA reads TGTGCCAGCAGCCCGGTAGGTAGCACAGATACGCAGTATTTT.

The chain carries TRBV7-9 and TRBJ1-5, with 8 nucleotides matching TRBD1. The germline V gene encodes CDR1 SEHNR and CDR2 FQNEAQ (reference sequence). Trimming cost V 4 bases and J 1 base; bases outside gene matches: 3. There are 15 residues in the CDR3. CDR3 coding DNA: TGTGCCAGCAGCTCGGACAGGGAGAGCAATCAGCCCCAGCATTTT. Its protein product is CASSSDRESNQPQHF.

The J gene is TRBJ1-5, the V gene TRBV5-4; maybe TRBD1 (5 bases). The CDR3 consists of 14 residues. Germline CDR1 reads SGHNT; CDR2 reads YYREEE (reference sequence). V gave up 4 bases and J gave up 2 bases, with 10 bases separating them. CDR3 amino acids: CASSLDKGNQPQHF. CDR3 bases: TGTGCCAGCAGCCTGGACAAGGGCAATCAGCCCCAGCATTTT.

This clone was counted once. The J gene is TRBJ2-2, the V gene TRBV11-1; no definite D call. There are 14 residues in the CDR3. Germline CDR1 SGHAT, CDR2 FQDESV (reference sequence). V was pared by 3 bases and J by 1 base, with 6 bases between. The CDR3 loop is CASSLTLNTGELFF. As DNA, the CDR3 is TGTGCCAGCAGCTTGACACTGAACACCGGGGAGCTGTTTTTT. Full variable domain (missing parts from reference TRBV11-1 and TRBJ2-2): EAEVAQSPRYKITEKSQAVAFWCDPISGHATLYWYRQILGQGPELLVQFQDESVVDDSQLPKDRFSAERLKGVDSTLKIQPAELGDSAMYLCASSLTLNTGELFFGEGSRLTVL.

The rearrangement links TRBV14 to TRBJ2-1; the D gene is possibly TRBD2 (5 bases). V shed 0 bases and J shed 7 bases, with 16 bases lying between them. Germline values: CDR1 SGHDN, CDR2 FVKESK. There are 16 residues in the CDR3. In nucleotides, the CDR3 is TGTGCCAGCAGCCAAGAGTGGAACTCCCGAGGGAATGAGCAGTTCTTC. Translated, it gives CASSQEWNSRGNEQFF.

The chain links TRBV6-5 to TRBJ1-2; TRBD1 is a possible D gene (5 bases). This CDR3 is 12 amino acids long. With 6 bases removed from V and 3 bases from J, the gap between germline ends came to 8 bases. Germline CDR1 and CDR2: MNHEY and SVGAGI. CDR3 nucleotides: TGTGCCAGCAGGGGGGGGGACTATGGCTACACCTTC. This encodes CASRGGDYGYTF.

The chain carries TRBV19 and TRBJ1-5; TRBD1 might be the D (5 bases). Germline CDR1 and CDR2: LNHDA and SQIVND (reference sequence). The CDR3 has 16 amino acids. Between the trimmed V and J ends, which lost 4 bases and 5 bases, there was a span of 18 bases. The CDR3 DNA follows: TGTGCCAGTAGTAGAGGTCAGGGCCTTAGAGATCAGCCCCAGCATTTT. Translation: CASSRGQGLRDQPQHF.

The gene calls are TRBV6-6 and TRBJ2-3; D possibly uses TRBD1 or TRBD2 (5 bases each). V was trimmed by 2 bases and J by 8 bases, leaving 5 bases between them. CDR1 is MNHNY, CDR2 SVGAGI, per germline (reference sequence). CDR3 length: 11 amino acids. The CDR3 sequence: CASSYGGTQYF. The CDR3 DNA is TGTGCCAGCAGTTACGGGGGTACGCAGTATTTT.

This clone has only one observation. The V gene is TRBV2, the J gene TRBJ2-3, with 10 bases identical to TRBD1. The CDR3 has 14 amino acids. V lost 3 bases and J lost 5; bases outside the gene matches: 2. Looked up from germline, CDR1 is SNHLY and CDR2 is FYNNEI. The CDR3 coding sequence is TGTGCCAGCAGTGACGGACAGGGGGAAGATACGCAGTATTTT. This encodes CASSDGQGEDTQYF.

This clone showed up just once. The genes are TRBV11-3 and TRBJ2-5; 8 bases agree with TRBD2. The length of the CDR3 is 16 residues. From germline, CDR1 is SGHNT and CDR2 YENEEA. With V trimmed by 1 base and J by 4 bases, 8 bases remained unmatched. CDR3 residues: CASSLGRRLAGETQYF. CDR3 in DNA: TGTGCCAGCAGCTTAGGCCGGCGGCTAGCGGGAGAGACCCAGTACTTC.

This chain connects TRBV6-6 to TRBJ2-5; a weak D match, TRBD2 (5 bases). With 4 bases removed from V and 5 bases from J, the gap between germline ends came to 14 bases. Germline V gives CDR1 MNHNY, CDR2 SVGAGI (reference sequence). CDR3 length: 14 residues. CDR3: CASSSDWPKETQYF. The CDR3 bases are TGTGCCAGCAGTTCGGACTGGCCGAAGGAGACCCAGTACTTC.

This clone was recorded a few times. The chain's CDR3 is CASSPRAPAAVINYGYTF. In nucleotides, the CDR3 is TGTGCCAGCAGTCCACGAGCCCCCGCAGCTGTTATTAACTATGGCTACACCTTC. The chain links TRBV6-6 to TRBJ1-2, with D hard to call. Looked up from germline, CDR1 is MNHNY and CDR2 is SVGAGI (reference sequence). The CDR3 has 18 residues. Trimming shortened V by 5 bases and J by 1 base, and 23 bases separated the two germline ends.

This rearrangement joins TRBV6-5 to TRBJ1-1, with D unresolved. V was cut by 4 bases and J by 2 bases, with 17 bases left in between. This CDR3 has 16 amino acids. Germline CDR1 and CDR2: MNHEY and SVGAGI. In DNA form, the CDR3 reads TGTGCCAGCAGTTCCTGGGGAGGGTCTTACAACACTGAAGCTTTCTTT. Amino acids: CASSSWGGSYNTEAFF.